One and the same sample provided the 27 T cell receptor beta chains below, sequenced in a study of control samples from healthy donors and cancer patients. The protocol was immunoSEQ multiplex PCR, while the TCRdb copy is restricted to in-frame clones and leaves out a portion. The sample lists around 41,000 clones; approximately 94% were seen once. The sequenced material came from blood. The receptors here all came from a man in his sixties in good health.

This chain connects TRBV3-1 (or the pseudogene TRBV3-2) to TRBJ2-1; no clear D gene. The CDR3 consists of 15 residues. With 2 bases removed from V and 1 base from J, the gap between germline ends came to 9 bases. Germline loops: CDR1 LGHDT, CDR2 YNNKEL (reference sequence). The CDR3 DNA reads as TGTGCCAGCAGCCAACGGCGGCTTTCCTACAATGAGCAGTTCTTC. As protein: CASSQRRLSYNEQFF.

The chain combines TRBV24-1 with TRBJ2-3; possibly TRBD2 for D (6 bases). Trimming stripped 4 bases from V and 5 bases from J, with 18 bases between. Germline V lookup: CDR1 KGHDR, CDR2 SFDVKD. This CDR3 region has 16 residues. This CDR3 is CATSDHAGGTVDTQYF. In DNA, the CDR3 is TGTGCCACCAGTGACCATGCCGGGGGAACTGTAGATACGCAGTATTTT.

This clone was observed a single time. This chain links TRBV28 with TRBJ2-7; possibly TRBD1 for D (6 bases). Looked up from germline, CDR1 is MDHEN and CDR2 is SYDVKM. With 6 bases removed from V and 4 bases from J, the gap between germline ends came to 22 bases. The CDR3 sequence is 16 residues long. The chain's CDR3 is CASSSGDGGSNYEQYF. CDR3 nucleotides: TGTGCCAGCAGCTCAGGGGATGGGGGCTCGAATTACGAGCAGTACTTC.

The chain employs TRBV9 and TRBJ2-1, with 13 bases that match TRBD2. The CDR3 length is 18 residues. With V trimmed by 3 bases and J by 0 bases, 6 bases remained unmatched. Germline V gene sequence: CDR1 SGDLS, CDR2 YYNGEE. The CDR3 protein is CASSAGLAGPDSYNEQFF. The CDR3 coding sequence is TGTGCCAGCAGCGCGGGACTAGCGGGACCCGACTCCTACAATGAGCAGTTCTTC. Complete variable domain (other parts from reference TRBV9 and TRBJ2-1): DSGVTQTPKHLITATGQRVTLRCSPRSGDLSVYWYQQSLDQGLQFLIQYYNGEERAKGNILERFSAQQFPDLHSELNLSSLELGDSALYFCASSAGLAGPDSYNEQFFGPGTRLTVL.

This chain uses TRBV7-3 with TRBJ2-2; no firm D call. The germline gives CDR1 SGHTA, CDR2 FQGTGA. V shed 5 bases and J shed 1 base, with 14 bases lying between them. The CDR3 loop spans 16 amino acids. The DNA of the CDR3 is TGTGCCAGCAGCCCCAGCTTCCGCGGGAACACCGGGGAGCTGTTTTTT. This gives the protein CASSPSFRGNTGELFF.

The V call is TRBV10-3, the J call TRBJ1-3; tentatively, D is TRBD1 (6 bases). Germline CDR1 is ENHRY and CDR2 is SYGVKD. This CDR3 has 17 amino acids. V was shortened by 2 bases and J by 2 bases, with 16 bases between the two germline ends. The CDR3 DNA sequence: TGTGCCATCAGTGAGGATCTCCTTGGGGGGCCTGGAAACACCATATATTTT. Protein sequence: CAISEDLLGGPGNTIYF.

V and J are TRBV7-9 and TRBJ2-7; 8 bases match TRBD1. Germline CDR1 and CDR2: SEHNR and FQNEAQ (reference sequence). The CDR3 loop spans 13 amino acids. V shed 7 bases, J shed 5 bases, and the junction held 7 bases outside the gene matches. DNA for the CDR3: TGTGCCAGCACGATGTCAGGGGGCGACGAGCAGTACTTC. It yields the protein CASTMSGGDEQYF.

Written as DNA, the CDR3 is TGTGCCAGTAGTGGTATTAGGGGAGCTGAAGCTTTCTTT. It specifies CASSGIRGAEAFF. V is TRBV19 and J is TRBJ1-1, with TRBD1 as a possible D gene (5 bases). The germline V gene encodes CDR1 LNHDA and CDR2 SQIVND (reference sequence). This CDR3 is 13 amino acids long. V dropped 5 bases and J dropped 6 bases, with 13 bases sitting between them.

This clone was counted a single time. The J gene is TRBJ2-1, the V gene TRBV18; 8 nucleotides align to TRBD2. This CDR3 has 16 residues. Germline CDR1 is KGHSH and CDR2 is LQKENI. V lost 3 bases, J lost 6 bases, and 10 bases stayed unmatched. CDR3 protein: CASSPFGGASTNEQFF. In DNA, the CDR3 is TGTGCCAGCTCACCCTTCGGGGGGGCCTCCACCAATGAGCAGTTCTTC.

The chain uses TRBV10-1 and TRBJ2-5, with 7 bases fitting TRBD1. This CDR3 has 13 residues. V lost 4 bases and J lost 3; bases outside the gene matches: 2. CDR1 WNHNN and CDR2 SYGVQD come from the germline V gene (reference sequence). The DNA of the CDR3 is TGCGCCAGCAGTGCCACAGGGGAAGAGACCCAGTACTTC. Amino acids: CASSATGEETQYF.

The rearrangement joins TRBV10-2 to TRBJ2-1; perhaps TRBD2 as D (7 bases). CDR1 is WSHSY and CDR2 is SAAADI in the germline V gene. CDR3 length: 16 amino acids. V lost 6 bases, J lost 1 base, and 16 bases lay in between. CDR3 sequence (DNA): TGCGCCAGCAGGGGAGAGGGGGAGGGATCCTACAATGAGCAGTTCTTC. Amino acids: CASRGEGEGSYNEQFF.

V and J are TRBV18 and TRBJ2-1; D unclear. The CDR3 runs to 12 residues. Trimming shortened V by 3 bases and J by 8 bases, and 8 bases separated the two germline ends. The V gene's germline CDR1 is KGHSH and CDR2 LQKENI. In DNA, the CDR3 is TGTGCCAGCTCACCGGTCCACGATGAGCAGTTCTTC. Protein product: CASSPVHDEQFF.

The genes are TRBV28 and TRBJ1-1; D unresolved. Per the germline V gene, CDR1 is MDHEN and CDR2 is SYDVKM. V lost 4 bases and J 11 bases, leaving 8 bases between the germline ends. This CDR3 is 10 amino acids long. Here the CDR3 DNA reads TGTGCCAGCAGTTCACGACGGGCTTTCTTT. It yields the protein CASSSRRAFF.

The J gene is TRBJ1-1, the V gene TRBV4-1; D is uncertain. There are 17 residues in the CDR3. V lost 3 bases, J lost 0 bases, and 17 bases lay in between. CDR1 is MGHRA, CDR2 YSYEKL, per germline. The CDR3 region is CASSHIDMGFMNTEAFF. The CDR3 DNA reads TGCGCCAGCAGCCATATTGATATGGGGTTCATGAACACTGAAGCTTTCTTT.

The CDR3 sequence is CASRSGLAGVDEQYF. The CDR3 DNA is TGTGCCAGCAGAAGCGGACTAGCGGGAGTAGACGAGCAGTACTTC. The V call is TRBV2, the J call TRBJ2-7, with 13 bases identical to TRBD2. This CDR3 has 15 amino acids. V shed 6 bases and J 5 bases; nucleotides not matched to a gene: 7. Per germline, CDR1 SNHLY and CDR2 FYNNEI.

This sequence joins TRBV3-1 (or the pseudogene TRBV3-2) and TRBJ2-5; D is ambiguous. V lost 4 bases and J 4 bases, leaving 10 bases between the germline ends. CDR3 size: 13 residues. Looked up from germline, CDR1 is LGHDT and CDR2 is YNNKEL (reference sequence). CDR3: CASSPSELETQYF. CDR3 in DNA: TGTGCCAGCAGCCCGTCGGAGCTAGAGACCCAGTACTTC.

In nucleotides, the CDR3 is TGTGCCAGCAGCTTGACAGGGGTTCAGCCCCAGCATTTT. This encodes CASSLTGVQPQHF. The chain couples TRBV12-3 or TRBV12-4 to TRBJ1-5, with TRBD1 identical over 8 bases. CDR3 length: 13 residues. The ends lost 6 bases at V and 6 bases at J; junction bases unmatched: 4.

The chain's CDR3 is CAIESALAGGPSGELFF. In nucleotides, the CDR3 is TGTGCCATCGAATCAGCACTAGCGGGAGGGCCCTCCGGGGAGCTGTTTTTT. J is TRBJ2-2 and V is TRBV10-3; TRBD2 matches 13 bases. This CDR3 has 17 residues. In germline, CDR1 is ENHRY, CDR2 SYGVKD. V lost 8 bases to trimming and J lost 6 bases; unmatched junction nucleotides: 12.

The genes are TRBV10-2 and TRBJ2-6, with 7 bases lining up with TRBD1. CDR3 length: 15 amino acids. J lost 2 bases, V lost 6 bases, and 4 bases had no gene match. Germline CDR1 is WSHSY and CDR2 is SAAADI. The CDR3 DNA reads TGCGCCAGCAGAGACGACAGGGCTGGGGCCAACGTCCTGACTTTC. It codes for CASRDDRAGANVLTF.

V usage is TRBV19 and J usage is TRBJ2-2, with 8 bases matching TRBD2. The CDR3 is 15 residues long. The germline V gene encodes CDR1 LNHDA and CDR2 SQIVND (reference sequence). Trimming removed 6 bases from V and 0 bases from J; junction bases left unmatched: 3. The CDR3: CASSLLAANTGELFF. Here the CDR3 DNA reads TGTGCCAGTAGCCTACTAGCGGCGAACACCGGGGAGCTGTTTTTT.

The gene calls are TRBV7-9 and TRBJ1-5; perhaps TRBD1 as D (5 bases). V lost 5 bases and J 0 bases, leaving 11 bases between the germline ends. The germline V gene encodes CDR1 SEHNR and CDR2 FQNEAQ (reference sequence). The CDR3 covers 15 residues. The CDR3 sequence is CASSLGGNSNQPQHF. In DNA, the CDR3 is TGTGCCAGCAGCCTGGGGGGGAATAGCAATCAGCCCCAGCATTTT.

This chain links TRBV18 with TRBJ1-2; tentatively, D is TRBD1 (6 bases). The CDR3 runs to 15 residues. CDR1 and CDR2 (germline): KGHSH, LQKENI. Trimming took 6 bases from V and 2 from J, leaving 16 bases between them. The chain's CDR3 is CASSLTGPTNYGYTF. The CDR3 DNA reads TGTGCCAGCTCTCTCACAGGGCCTACCAACTATGGCTACACCTTC.

The J gene is TRBJ2-7, the V gene TRBV3-1 (or the pseudogene TRBV3-2); D might be TRBD2 (6 bases). CDR1 and CDR2 (germline): LGHDT, YNNKEL (reference sequence). The CDR3 has 14 residues. V lost 4 bases and J 3 bases, leaving 13 bases between the germline ends. CDR3: CASSRFGEDYEQYF. CDR3 bases: TGTGCCAGCAGCCGCTTTGGGGAGGACTACGAGCAGTACTTC.

The chain has TRBV18 and TRBJ2-1; 8 nucleotides line up with TRBD2. Germline CDR1 reads KGHSH; CDR2 reads LQKENI. J was trimmed by 6 bases and V by 4 bases; bases with no gene match: 17. The length of the CDR3 is 18 residues. The CDR3 DNA reads TGTGCCAGCTCACAGGGTAAAACGGGACTAGTTCAGCGCAATGAGCAGTTCTTC. This encodes CASSQGKTGLVQRNEQFF.

The gene calls are TRBV7-9 and TRBJ2-1, with 9 bases matching TRBD1. The V gene's germline CDR1 is SEHNR and CDR2 FQNEAQ (reference sequence). V lost 4 bases to trimming and J lost 3 bases; unmatched junction nucleotides: 7. There are 16 residues in the CDR3. The CDR3: CASSSTRDRVYNEQFF. CDR3 in DNA: TGTGCCAGCAGCTCAACCCGGGACAGGGTCTACAATGAGCAGTTCTTC.

The chain recombines TRBV19 with TRBJ2-5; 9 bases fit TRBD2. Germline V lookup: CDR1 LNHDA, CDR2 SQIVND (reference sequence). The CDR3 covers 16 residues. V lost 4 bases, J lost 7 bases, and 13 bases stayed unmatched. The CDR3 DNA sequence: TGTGCCAGTAGTACCCTTTCTAGCGGGGTAAGGTCGACCCAGTACTTC. This codes for CASSTLSSGVRSTQYF.

The CDR3 here is CATSDSYNEAKNIQYF. The CDR3 DNA reads as TGTGCCACCAGTGACTCCTACAATGAAGCCAAAAACATTCAGTACTTC. The chain couples TRBV24-1 to TRBJ2-4, with unresolved D. CDR3 size: 16 residues. Germline lookup yields CDR1 KGHDR and CDR2 SFDVKD. V was pared by 4 bases and J by 0 bases, with 12 bases between.